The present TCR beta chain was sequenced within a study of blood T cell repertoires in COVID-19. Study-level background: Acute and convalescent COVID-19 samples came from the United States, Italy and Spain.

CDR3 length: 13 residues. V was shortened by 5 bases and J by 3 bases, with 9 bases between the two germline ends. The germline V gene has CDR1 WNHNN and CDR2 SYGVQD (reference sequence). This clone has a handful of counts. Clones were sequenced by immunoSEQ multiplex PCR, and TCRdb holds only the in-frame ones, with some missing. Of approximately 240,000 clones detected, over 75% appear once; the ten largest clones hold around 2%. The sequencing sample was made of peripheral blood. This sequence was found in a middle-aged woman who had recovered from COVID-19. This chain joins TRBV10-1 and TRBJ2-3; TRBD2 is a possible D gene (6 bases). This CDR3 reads CASSRLVTDTQYF. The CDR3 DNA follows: TGCGCCAGCAGTCGACTAGTGACAGATACGCAGTATTTT.